The clone carrying this T cell receptor beta chain turned up a few times. Its matching antigen is unknown. Sorting gave populations that all exceeded 95% purity. cDNA synthesis used the whole RNA isolate, giving expressed TCRB sequences. Only in-frame clones appear in the TCRdb table, and some are missing; sequencing was by immunoSEQ multiplex PCR. The data show 240,000 or so clones, 14% seen once. This record belongs to a study of beta chain features in type 1 diabetes. V was cut by 2 bases and J by 4 bases, with 6 bases left in between. The CDR3 has 12 residues. CDR1 and CDR2 (germline): SGHAT, FQNNGV. Broader study findings: In all four CD4+ subsets, TCRB CDR3 length was significantly, moderately reduced in type 1 diabetes.

The sample consisted of naive CD4+ T cells from blood. The origin of this receptor is a man aged 25 to 45 with type 1 diabetes. V gene TRBV11-2 combines with J gene TRBJ2-7; no firm D call. CDR3 protein: CASSLFLYEQYF. In DNA form, the CDR3 reads TGTGCCAGCAGCTTATTCCTTTACGAGCAGTACTTC. Drawing the rest from reference TRBV11-2 and TRBJ2-7, the complete variable domain is EAGVAQSPRYKIIEKRQSVAFWCNPISGHATLYWYQQILGQGPKLLIQFQNNGVVDDSQLPKDRFSAERLKGVDSTLKIQPAKLEDSAVYLCASSLFLYEQYFGPGTRLTVT.